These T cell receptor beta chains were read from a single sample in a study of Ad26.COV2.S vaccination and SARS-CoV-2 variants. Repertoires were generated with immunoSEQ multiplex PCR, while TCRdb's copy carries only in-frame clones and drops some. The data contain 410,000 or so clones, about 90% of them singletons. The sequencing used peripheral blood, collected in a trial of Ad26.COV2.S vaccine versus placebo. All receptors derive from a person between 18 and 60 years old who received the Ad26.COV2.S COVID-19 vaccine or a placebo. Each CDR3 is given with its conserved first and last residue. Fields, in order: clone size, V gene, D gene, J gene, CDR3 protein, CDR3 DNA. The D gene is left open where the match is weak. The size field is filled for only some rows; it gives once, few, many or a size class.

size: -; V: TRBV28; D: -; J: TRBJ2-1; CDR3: CASSPTRYWGGADNEQFF; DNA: TGTGCCAGCAGTCCAACCCGCTACTGGGGGGGGGCCGACAATGAGCAGTTCTTC
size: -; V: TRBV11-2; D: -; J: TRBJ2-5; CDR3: CASSLDLETQYF; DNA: TGTGCCAGCAGCTTAGATTTAGAGACCCAGTACTTC
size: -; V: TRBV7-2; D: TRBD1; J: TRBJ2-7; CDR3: CASSSFGQVSSYEQYF; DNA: TGTGCCAGCAGCTCCTTTGGACAGGTGAGCTCCTACGAGCAGTACTTC
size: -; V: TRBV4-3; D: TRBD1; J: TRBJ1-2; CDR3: CASSHTGTANYGYTF; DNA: TGCGCCAGCAGCCATACCGGGACAGCAAACTATGGCTACACCTTC
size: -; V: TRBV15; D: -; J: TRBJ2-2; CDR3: CATSRQGANTGELFF; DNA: TGTGCCACCAGCAGGCAGGGAGCGAACACCGGGGAGCTGTTTTTT
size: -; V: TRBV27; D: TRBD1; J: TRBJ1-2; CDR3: CASSLRDRGPYGYTF; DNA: TGTGCCAGCAGCCTCCGGGACAGGGGGCCCTATGGCTACACCTTC
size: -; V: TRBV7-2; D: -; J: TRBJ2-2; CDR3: CASSVLQGTGELFF; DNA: TGTGCCAGCAGCGTACTACAGGGAACGGGGGAGCTGTTTTTT
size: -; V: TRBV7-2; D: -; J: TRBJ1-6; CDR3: CASSLQQAQNSPLHF; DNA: TGTGCCAGCAGCTTACAACAGGCTCAAAATTCACCCCTCCACTTT
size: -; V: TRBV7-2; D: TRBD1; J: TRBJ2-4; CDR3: CASSSGQNLAKNIQYF; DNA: TGTGCCAGCAGCTCGGGACAGAATCTAGCCAAAAACATTCAGTACTTC
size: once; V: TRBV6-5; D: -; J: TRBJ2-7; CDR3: CASSYSGSGAYEQYF; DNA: TGTGCCAGCAGTTACTCTGGGAGTGGGGCTTACGAGCAGTACTTC
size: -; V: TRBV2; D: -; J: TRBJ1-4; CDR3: CASSERQGEKLFF; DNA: TGTGCCAGCAGTGAACGGCAGGGTGAAAAACTGTTTTTT
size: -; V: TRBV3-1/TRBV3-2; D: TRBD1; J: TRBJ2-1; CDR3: CASSNRDRGGLYNEQFF; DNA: TGTGCCAGCAGCAACCGGGACAGGGGAGGGCTCTACAATGAGCAGTTCTTC
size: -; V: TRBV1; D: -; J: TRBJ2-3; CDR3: CTSSQDWQGRGTDTQYF; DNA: TGCACCAGCAGCCAAGATTGGCAGGGTCGGGGCACAGATACGCAGTATTTT
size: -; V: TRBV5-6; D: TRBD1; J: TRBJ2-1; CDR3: CASSSIAWDRSYNEQFF; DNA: TGTGCCAGCAGCTCGATAGCTTGGGACAGATCCTACAATGAGCAGTTCTTC
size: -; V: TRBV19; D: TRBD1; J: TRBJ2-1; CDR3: CASSVTGTGPNEQFF; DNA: TGTGCCAGTAGCGTAACCGGGACAGGGCCCAATGAGCAGTTCTTC
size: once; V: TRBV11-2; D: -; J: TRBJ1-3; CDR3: CASSRGGAGNTIYF; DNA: TGTGCCAGCAGCCGTGGGGGTGCTGGAAACACCATATATTTT
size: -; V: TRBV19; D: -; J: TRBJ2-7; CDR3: CASSILGDVISVLRTISSYEQYF; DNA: TGTGCCAGTAGTATTCTTGGGGACGTAATCTCGGTTCTCCGGACAATTAGCTCCTACGAGCAGTACTTC
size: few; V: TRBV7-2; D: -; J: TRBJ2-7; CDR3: CASSQEAPEQYF; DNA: TGTGCCAGCAGCCAAGAGGCTCCCGAGCAGTACTTC
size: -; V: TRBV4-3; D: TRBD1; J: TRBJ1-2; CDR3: CASSPPRGQGFFYGYTF; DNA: TGCGCCAGCAGCCCCCCCAGAGGACAGGGGTTCTTCTATGGCTACACCTTC
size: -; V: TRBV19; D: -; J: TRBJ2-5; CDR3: CASSIGRGVETQYF; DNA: TGTGCCAGTAGTATTGGCAGGGGGGTCGAGACCCAGTACTTC
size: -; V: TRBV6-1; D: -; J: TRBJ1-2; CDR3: CASSEAVYYGYTF; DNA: TGTGCCAGCAGTGAAGCAGTGTACTATGGCTACACCTTC
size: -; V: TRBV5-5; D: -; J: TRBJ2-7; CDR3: CASSYLFRVGQVNEQYF; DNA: TGTGCCAGCAGCTACCTGTTCCGGGTTGGCCAGGTCAACGAGCAGTACTTC
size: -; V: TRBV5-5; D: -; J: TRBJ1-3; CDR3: CAAGDRGYTIYF; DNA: TGTGCCGCGGGGGATCGGGGGTACACCATATATTTT
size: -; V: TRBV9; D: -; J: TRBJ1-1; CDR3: CASSVVMRPEAFF; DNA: TGTGCCAGCAGCGTAGTTATGAGACCTGAAGCTTTCTTT
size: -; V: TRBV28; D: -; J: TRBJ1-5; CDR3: CASSRVTGRDQPQHF; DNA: TGTGCCAGCAGCCGTGTGACAGGTCGCGATCAGCCCCAGCATTTT
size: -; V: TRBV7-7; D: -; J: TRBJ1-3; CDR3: CASSLGPSSGNTIYF; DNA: TGTGCTAGCAGCTTAGGACCGAGCTCTGGAAACACCATATATTTT
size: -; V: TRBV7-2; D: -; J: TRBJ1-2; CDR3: CASSLARDNGYTF; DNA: TGTGCCAGCAGCTTAGCGCGGGACAATGGCTACACCTTC
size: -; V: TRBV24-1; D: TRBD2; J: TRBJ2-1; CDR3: CATSDSSGGAYNEQFF; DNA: TGTGCCACCAGTGATTCAAGCGGGGGGGCATACAATGAGCAGTTCTTC
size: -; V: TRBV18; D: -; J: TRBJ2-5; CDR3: CASSPLLGYQETQYF; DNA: TGTGCCAGCTCACCACTCCTGGGTTACCAAGAGACCCAGTACTTC
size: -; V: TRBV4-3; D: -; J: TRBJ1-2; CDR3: CASSQDGPIYGYTF; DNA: TGCGCCAGCAGCCAAGATGGCCCCATCTATGGCTACACCTTC
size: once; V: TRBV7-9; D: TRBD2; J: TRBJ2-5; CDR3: CASSKIKSGGYETQYF; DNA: TGTGCCAGCAGCAAAATAAAAAGCGGGGGGTACGAGACCCAGTACTTC
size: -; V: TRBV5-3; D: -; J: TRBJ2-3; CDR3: CARSLELRGAYSTDTQYF; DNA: TGTGCCAGAAGCTTGGAGTTGCGGGGCGCCTATAGCACAGATACGCAGTATTTT
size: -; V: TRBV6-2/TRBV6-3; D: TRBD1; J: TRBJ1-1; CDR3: CASSYGAGTGDTEAFF; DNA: TGTGCCAGCAGTTATGGGGCAGGGACAGGGGACACTGAAGCTTTCTTT
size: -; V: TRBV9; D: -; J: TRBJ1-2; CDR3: CASSVGQIDYGYTF; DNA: TGTGCCAGCAGCGTCGGACAGATCGACTATGGCTACACCTTC
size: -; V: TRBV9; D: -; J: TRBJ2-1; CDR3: CASSVGGRGVDEQFF; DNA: TGTGCCAGCAGCGTAGGGGGCAGGGGCGTGGATGAGCAGTTCTTC
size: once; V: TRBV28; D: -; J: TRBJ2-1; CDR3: CASSFGGTVYNEQFF; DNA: TGTGCCAGCAGTTTTGGAGGGACGGTATACAATGAGCAGTTCTTC
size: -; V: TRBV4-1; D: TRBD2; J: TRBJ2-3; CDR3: CASSHGREASGGADTQYF; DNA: TGCGCCAGCAGCCATGGCCGGGAGGCTAGCGGGGGGGCAGATACGCAGTATTTT
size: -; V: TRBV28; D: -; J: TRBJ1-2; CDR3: CASSTFRGNYGYTF; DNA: TGTGCCAGCAGTACCTTCCGGGGGAACTATGGCTACACCTTC
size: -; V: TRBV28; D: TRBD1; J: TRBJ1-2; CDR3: CASSQGTGTGYTF; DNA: TGTGCCAGCAGCCAAGGGACAGGGACCGGCTACACCTTC
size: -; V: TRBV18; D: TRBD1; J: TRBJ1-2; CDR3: CASSPLTGTGDGYTF; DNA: TGTGCCAGCTCACCATTAACCGGGACAGGCGATGGCTACACCTTC